A selection of T cell receptor beta chains follows, all from one sample in a study of cytomegalovirus exposure and HLA in healthy donors. The table came from immunoSEQ multiplex PCR; TCRdb's copy has only in-frame clones and leaves some out. The table lists roughly 100,000 clones, approximately 80% of them singletons, with roughly 9.6% in the top ten. Sequenced material: PBMCs. These receptor sequences come from a male donor in good health and CMV-seropositive. CDR3s include the opening cysteine and the closing phenylalanine or tryptophan. A D gene is named only where the DNA matches it firmly. Size tells how often a clone was seen (once, few, many) or the class of an expanded clone, and some rows leave it out.

abundance: -
j_gene: TRBJ1-5
len: 13
v_gene: TRBV6-6
d_gene: -
CDR3nt: TGTGCCAGCAGTGATCCAGGGAATCAGCCCCAGCATTTT
CDR3aa: CASSDPGNQPQHF

abundance: -
j_gene: TRBJ1-2
len: 13
v_gene: TRBV6-1
d_gene: TRBD1
CDR3nt: TGTGCCATACAACAGGGACAGGGAGGTGGCTACACCTTC
CDR3aa: CAIQQGQGGGYTF

abundance: -
j_gene: TRBJ2-3
len: 11
v_gene: TRBV30
d_gene: -
CDR3nt: TGTGCCTGGACTCTCGGAGATACGCAGTATTTT
CDR3aa: CAWTLGDTQYF

abundance: -
j_gene: TRBJ2-7
len: 12
v_gene: TRBV28
d_gene: TRBD1
CDR3nt: TGTGCCAGCAGTTTAGGGGGGACAGGGTATGACTTC
CDR3aa: CASSLGGTGYDF

abundance: -
j_gene: TRBJ2-1
len: 16
v_gene: TRBV29-1
d_gene: -
CDR3nt: TGCAGCGTTGAAGAGGCGGGACGGAGCTCCTACAATGAGCAGTTCTTC
CDR3aa: CSVEEAGRSSYNEQFF

abundance: -
j_gene: TRBJ2-7
len: 13
v_gene: TRBV6-5
d_gene: -
CDR3nt: TGTGCCAGCAGCACCAGGGGTACCTACGAGCAGTACTTC
CDR3aa: CASSTRGTYEQYF

abundance: -
j_gene: TRBJ2-7
len: 14
v_gene: TRBV7-9
d_gene: TRBD2
CDR3nt: TGTGCCAGCAGCTTAAGCGGGATCTCCTACGAGCAGTACTTC
CDR3aa: CASSLSGISYEQYF

abundance: -
j_gene: TRBJ2-1
len: 15
v_gene: TRBV28
d_gene: TRBD2
CDR3nt: TGTGCCAGCAGTCTGACTAGCGTTAGGATGGGTGAGCAGTTCTTC
CDR3aa: CASSLTSVRMGEQFF

abundance: -
j_gene: TRBJ2-1
len: 15
v_gene: TRBV5-6
d_gene: TRBD2
CDR3nt: TGTGCCAGCAGCCCGGGACTAGCGGGAGTCAATGAGCAGTTCTTC
CDR3aa: CASSPGLAGVNEQFF

abundance: -
j_gene: TRBJ2-2
len: 15
v_gene: TRBV4-1
d_gene: -
CDR3nt: TGCGCCAGCAGCCCGGGGCAGGGGTTCACCGGGGAGCTGTTTTTT
CDR3aa: CASSPGQGFTGELFF

abundance: -
j_gene: TRBJ2-7
len: 12
v_gene: TRBV28
d_gene: -
CDR3nt: TGTGCCAGCAGTTATGAACTGTGGGAGCAGTACTTC
CDR3aa: CASSYELWEQYF

abundance: -
j_gene: TRBJ1-1
len: 13
v_gene: TRBV7-2
d_gene: -
CDR3nt: TGTGCCAGCAGCTTCGCAGGGGTCACTGAAGCTTTCTTT
CDR3aa: CASSFAGVTEAFF

abundance: few
j_gene: TRBJ2-2
len: 15
v_gene: TRBV7-7
d_gene: -
CDR3nt: TGTGCCAGCAGCTTAAAAACCTCTTCGGCCGGGGAGCTGTTTTTT
CDR3aa: CASSLKTSSAGELFF

abundance: -
j_gene: TRBJ2-7
len: 15
v_gene: TRBV4-1
d_gene: TRBD1
CDR3nt: TGCGCCAGCAGCCGGGGACAGGGAGACCCCTACGAGCAGTACTTC
CDR3aa: CASSRGQGDPYEQYF

abundance: -
j_gene: TRBJ1-2
len: 13
v_gene: TRBV14
d_gene: TRBD1
CDR3nt: TGTGCCAGCAGCCCGCGGACAGGGCAAGGCTACACCTTC
CDR3aa: CASSPRTGQGYTF

abundance: -
j_gene: TRBJ2-5
len: 13
v_gene: TRBV28
d_gene: TRBD1
CDR3nt: TGTGCCAGCAGTAAACAGGGGCCCGAGACCCAGTACTTC
CDR3aa: CASSKQGPETQYF

abundance: -
j_gene: TRBJ2-3
len: 16
v_gene: TRBV15
d_gene: TRBD2
CDR3nt: TGTGCCACCAGCTCCCGTGGGAGGGCTAGCACAGATACGCAGTATTTT
CDR3aa: CATSSRGRASTDTQYF

abundance: few
j_gene: TRBJ1-1
len: 16
v_gene: TRBV6-1
d_gene: -
CDR3nt: TGTGCCAGCAGTGAAGGGGCTTTTCTGATGAACACTGAAGCTTTCTTT
CDR3aa: CASSEGAFLMNTEAFF

abundance: once
j_gene: TRBJ2-7
len: 11
v_gene: TRBV11-2
d_gene: -
CDR3nt: TGTGCCAGCAGCTCCCGGGGGAATAAGGACTTC
CDR3aa: CASSSRGNKDF

abundance: -
j_gene: TRBJ1-5
len: 16
v_gene: TRBV28
d_gene: TRBD1
CDR3nt: TGTGCCAGCCTCAGGGGGAAGGCGTTTAGCAATCAGCCCCAGCATTTT
CDR3aa: CASLRGKAFSNQPQHF

abundance: few
j_gene: TRBJ2-1
len: 15
v_gene: TRBV5-1
d_gene: -
CDR3nt: TGCGCCAGCAGCTTGGCCTTGGACAGCGGTAATGAGCAGTTCTTC
CDR3aa: CASSLALDSGNEQFF

abundance: -
j_gene: TRBJ1-1
len: 17
v_gene: TRBV18
d_gene: TRBD1
CDR3nt: TGTGCCAGCTCACCACCGGGACAGGGCCCCGGGCTACCGAAAGCTTTCTTT
CDR3aa: CASSPPGQGPGLPKAFF

abundance: -
j_gene: TRBJ2-7
len: 11
v_gene: TRBV6-4
d_gene: -
CDR3nt: TGTGCCAGCAGTTACGGGTTAGAGGGGTACTTC
CDR3aa: CASSYGLEGYF